The table lists the clone carrying this T cell receptor (beta chain) with many counts. The antigen remains unidentified. Isolation of naive CD8 T cells was achieved by sorting on a CD8+CD4-CCR7+CD45RA+ phenotype. The CDR3 covers 14 residues. Germline CDR1 reads SGHAT; CDR2 reads FQNNGV. J lost 7 bases, V lost 3 bases, and 6 bases had no gene match. From the PCR reads, TCRdb called clonotypes with MiXCR, one entry per CDR3 protein. The sample consists of approximately 670,000 distinct CDR3 sequences, just under 20% of them appearing once. This specimen belongs to a study of molecular identifiers for immune sequencing clone quantification. Study observations and caveats: Sizes of clones that are highly expanded could be underestimated (if identical TCR molecules share a barcode). Detecting spiked Jurkat TCR RNA from one cell among more than 750,000 naive cells was reportedly possible.

The sample comprised naive CD8+ T cells from blood, with Jurkat cell RNA spiked in. Noted subset: FACS-sorted CD8+CD4-CCR7+CD45RA+ naive T cells. The sequence was collected from a human donor in good health. Some libraries in this study had Jurkat cell RNA spiked in. The chain recombines TRBV11-2 with TRBJ2-1; 7 bases fit TRBD1. CDR3 nucleotides: TGTGCCAGCAGCTTGATGACAGGGCCTAATGAGCAGTTCTTC. It specifies CASSLMTGPNEQFF.